This T cell receptor beta chain was captured in a study of T-cell reconstitution after alpha-beta-depleted transplantation in children listed by TCRdb under 2016. Notes on the research overall: The study quantitatively tracked T-cell immune reconstitution after TCRalphabeta/CD19-depleted allogeneic hematopoietic cell transplantation in children using TCR repertoire profiling.

The treatment or condition label, read with the paper, signifies: allogeneic hematopoietic cell transplantation with graft depleted of TCRalphabeta T cells and CD19 B cells. The transplant recipients were children given TCRalphabeta/CD19-depleted allogeneic hematopoietic cell grafts. What the study reported, not specific to this receptor: The apparently early recovery of alphabetaT-cell counts about two months after transplant reportedly depended on only several hundred rapidly expanded clones that came from non-depleted graft cells. Over subsequent months, a decline in hyperexpanded clone frequencies was noted, and after one year, T-cell counts and TCRbeta diversity were mostly ascribed to newly produced T cells. In some patients, high TCRbeta diversity at day 60 was attributed to recipient T cells and intrathymic progenitors that had survived conditioning.

In this sample, this clonotype turned up once. Its antigen remains undetermined. Compared with germline, one end of the junction differs, possibly owing to a read error. The library was generated by PCR. Instrument on record: Illumina HiSeq 2500. To normalize quantification of the TCRbeta repertoire, the TCR libraries were built with molecular barcoding that relied on unique molecular identifiers. Through fastp at Q25 and MiXCR, TCRdb rebuilt clones from the public reads, retaining in-frame beta chains. Each entry merges the rows of one CDR3 protein and shows their most common DNA and genes. This sample gives about 580,000 distinct CDR3 sequences in total; about 23% of them show up just once. In total, the top ten clones hold roughly 15% of the sample. CDR1 and CDR2, per the germline V gene (reference sequence), are DFQATT and SNEGSKA. Including cysteine and phenylalanine, the CDR3 has 16 amino acids. The CDR3 DNA has 48 bases and is translated from base 1.

This receptor was taken from a boy under two years old who had a stem cell transplant for acute myeloid leukemia, so the T cells may come from the graft donor. Sample: PBMCs, mostly from graft donor cells, taken 360 days after TCRalphabeta/CD19-depleted stem cell transplant. The chain is encoded by TRBV20-1 joined to TRBJ2-2; 12 bases in the middle match TRBD2. The CDR3 reads CSAKDGLAGNIGELFF. The DNA is as follows: TGCAGTGCCAAAGACGGACTAGCGGGGAACATCGGGGAGCTGTTTTTT.